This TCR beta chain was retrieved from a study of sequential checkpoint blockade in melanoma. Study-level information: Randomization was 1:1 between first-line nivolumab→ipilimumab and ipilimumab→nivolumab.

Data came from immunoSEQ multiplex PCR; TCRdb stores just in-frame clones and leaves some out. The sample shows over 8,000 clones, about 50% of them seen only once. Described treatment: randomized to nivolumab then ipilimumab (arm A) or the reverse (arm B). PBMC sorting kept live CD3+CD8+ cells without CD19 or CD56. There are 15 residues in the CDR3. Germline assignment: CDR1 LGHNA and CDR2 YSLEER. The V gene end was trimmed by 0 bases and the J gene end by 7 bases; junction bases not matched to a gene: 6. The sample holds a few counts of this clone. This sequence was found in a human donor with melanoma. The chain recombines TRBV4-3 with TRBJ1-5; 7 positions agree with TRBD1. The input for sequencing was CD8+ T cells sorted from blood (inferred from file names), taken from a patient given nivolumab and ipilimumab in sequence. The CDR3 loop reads CASSQDRGGGQPQHF. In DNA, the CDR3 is TGCGCCAGCAGCCAAGATCGAGGGGGCGGACAGCCCCAGCATTTT.